The next 12 T cell receptor beta chains were all read from a single sample in a study of metastatic and nonmetastatic thyroid tumors. TCRdb re-clonotyped the PCR reads through MiXCR. The data hold 25,000 to 30,000 clones, with roughly 24% observed a single time. The entire patient cohort was treatment-naive prior to thyroid surgery. Input material: blood. The receptors originated from a female donor with papillary thyroid cancer or a benign thyroid nodule (not recorded which). Some clones in this sample may be carry-over from other donors' samples.

This clone is medium-sized (0.01 to 0.1%) in the sample. The chain combines TRBV27 with TRBJ2-7; the match to TRBD1 covers 7 bases. CDR1 MNHEY and CDR2 SMNVEV come from the germline V gene (reference sequence). This CDR3 contains 13 residues. After removal of 5 bases from V and 8 bases from J, the junction contained 9 bases not matched to a gene. The CDR3 protein is CASSERQGIKQYF. In DNA, the CDR3 is TGTGCCAGCAGTGAAAGACAGGGAATAAAGCAGTACTTC.

This clone was counted a single time. The chain employs TRBV30 and TRBJ1-1; 7 nucleotides match TRBD1. The germline CDR1 and CDR2 sequences are GTSNPN and SVGIG (reference sequence). CDR3 size: 13 residues. The J segment lost 2 bases and the V segment lost 2 bases, leaving 2 bases of the junction unmatched. The CDR3 coding sequence is TGTGCCTGGAGTAAGGGGGCTAACACTGAAGCTTTCTTT. It specifies CAWSKGANTEAFF.

By frequency in the sample, this clone is medium-sized. The V gene is TRBV28, the J gene TRBJ1-2; D ambiguous. V was trimmed by 3 bases and J by 0 bases, leaving 2 bases between them. CDR3 length: 12 amino acids. The germline CDR1 and CDR2 sequences are MDHEN and SYDVKM. As DNA, the CDR3 is TGTGCCAGCAGTTTCCCTAACTATGGCTACACCTTC. Protein: CASSFPNYGYTF.

This clone was counted only a few times. This chain connects TRBV27 to TRBJ2-7; 10 bases match TRBD1. CDR1 is MNHEY, CDR2 SMNVEV, per germline (reference sequence). The CDR3 sequence is 15 residues long. V lost 0 bases and J lost 4; bases outside the gene matches: 3. The DNA of the CDR3 is TGTGCCAGCAGTTTATCCGGACAGGGGGGATACGAGCAGTACTTC. Its translation: CASSLSGQGGYEQYF.

The rearrangement links TRBV7-9 to TRBJ1-2; perhaps TRBD1 as D (6 bases). The CDR3 runs to 15 residues. Trimming took 2 bases from V and 2 from J, leaving 12 bases between them. Germline values: CDR1 SEHNR, CDR2 FQNEAQ (reference sequence). The CDR3 region is CASSLFSGVNYGYTF. CDR3 coding DNA: TGTGCCAGCAGCTTATTTTCAGGGGTGAACTATGGCTACACCTTC.

This clone was observed many times. Given a much more abundant clone one base away, this may be a read error. The CDR3 does not close with the conserved phenylalanine or tryptophan, likely indicating a read error. This sequence joins TRBV11-1 and TRBJ2-3, with 10 bases fitting TRBD1. The CDR3 is 16 amino acids. J gave up 2 bases and V 5 bases, and 7 bases lay outside the gene matches. Germline assignment: CDR1 SGHAT and CDR2 FQDESV (reference sequence). In DNA form, the CDR3 reads TGTGCCAGCAGCCCGGGACAGGGGATTTTCACAGATACGCAGTATCTT. Translating gives CASSPGQGIFTDTQYL.

There are many counts of this clone. This chain joins TRBV15 and TRBJ2-4, with TRBD1 as a possible D gene (5 bases). The CDR3 totals 16 residues. Trimming took 3 bases from V and 0 from J, leaving 12 bases between them. CDR1 LNHNV and CDR2 YYDKDF come from the germline V gene (reference sequence). The CDR3 DNA reads as TGTGCCACCAGCAGGGAACTTGACAGAGCCAAAAACATTCAGTACTTC. This gives the protein CATSRELDRAKNIQYF.

The rearrangement joins TRBV5-1 to TRBJ2-3; 7 bases map to TRBD1. Germline CDR1 SGHRS, CDR2 YFSETQ. This CDR3 contains 17 residues. The V gene end was trimmed by 7 bases and the J gene end by 3 bases; junction bases not matched to a gene: 17. The CDR3 nucleotides are TGCGCCAGCCTCTGTAACAGGGGAACGGGTGTGACAGATACGCAGTATTTT. It specifies CASLCNRGTGVTDTQYF.

The chain joins TRBV7-8 to TRBJ2-1; D gene unclear. Germline V gene sequence: CDR1 SGHVS, CDR2 FQNEAQ. This CDR3 comprises 14 residues. Trimming removed 8 bases at V and 4 bases at J, with 15 bases between. This CDR3 is CASVKACLYNEQFF. The DNA of the CDR3 is TGTGCCAGCGTAAAGGCGTGCCTATACAATGAGCAGTTCTTC.

V usage is TRBV18 and J usage is TRBJ1-6; weak D call: TRBD1 (5 bases). The CDR3 is 15 amino acids. Germline CDR1 KGHSH, CDR2 LQKENI. With 1 base removed from V and 7 bases from J, the gap between germline ends came to 11 bases. This CDR3 reads CASSPLPGRNSPLHF. The CDR3 coding sequence is TGTGCCAGCTCACCACTTCCGGGGCGGAATTCACCCCTCCACTTT.

The sample holds many counts of this clone. This chain joins TRBV9 and TRBJ2-3, with 12 positions matching TRBD2. CDR1 and CDR2 (germline): SGDLS, YYNGEE. The CDR3 runs 18 residues. V shed 4 bases, J shed 4 bases, and the junction held 13 bases outside the gene matches. The chain's CDR3 is CASSPTRLAGGRADTQYF. The CDR3 region has the DNA TGTGCCAGCAGCCCCACCAGGCTAGCGGGAGGGCGGGCAGATACGCAGTATTTT.

This clone was counted ten times or more. This clone may be a read error of a much larger clone one base away. The rearrangement links TRBV28 to TRBJ2-3; the match to TRBD2 covers 14 bases. This CDR3 spans 14 amino acids. Germline loops: CDR1 MDHEN, CDR2 SYDVKM. The V segment lost 10 bases and the J segment 7 bases; nucleotides outside the gene matches: 7. CDR3 in amino acids: CATSGLAGGHTQYF. DNA of the CDR3: TGTGCCACCTCTGGACTAGCGGGAGGACATACGCAGTATTTT.